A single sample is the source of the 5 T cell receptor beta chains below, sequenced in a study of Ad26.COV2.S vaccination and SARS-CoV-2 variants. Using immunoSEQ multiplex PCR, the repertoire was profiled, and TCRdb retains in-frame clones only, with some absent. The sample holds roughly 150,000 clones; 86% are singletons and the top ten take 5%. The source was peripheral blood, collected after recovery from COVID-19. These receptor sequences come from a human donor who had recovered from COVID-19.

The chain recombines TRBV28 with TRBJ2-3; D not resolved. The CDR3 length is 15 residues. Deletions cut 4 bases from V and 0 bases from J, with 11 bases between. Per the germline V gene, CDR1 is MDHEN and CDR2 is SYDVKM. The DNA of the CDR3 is TGTGCCAGCAGTTCGACACCTTCTAGCACAGATACGCAGTATTTT. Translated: CASSSTPSSTDTQYF.

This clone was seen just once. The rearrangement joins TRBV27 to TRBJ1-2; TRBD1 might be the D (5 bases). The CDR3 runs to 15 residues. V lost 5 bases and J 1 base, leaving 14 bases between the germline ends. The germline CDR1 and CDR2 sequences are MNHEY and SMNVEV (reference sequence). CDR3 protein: CASSTFDSLNYGYTF. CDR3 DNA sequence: TGTGCCAGCAGTACCTTTGACAGCCTTAACTATGGCTACACCTTC.

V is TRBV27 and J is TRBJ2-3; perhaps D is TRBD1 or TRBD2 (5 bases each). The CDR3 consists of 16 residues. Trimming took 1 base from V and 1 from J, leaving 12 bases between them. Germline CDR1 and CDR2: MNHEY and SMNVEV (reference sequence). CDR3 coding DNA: TGTGCCAGCAGTTTATTTTCCGGGGCCGGCACAGATACGCAGTATTTT. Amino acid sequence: CASSLFSGAGTDTQYF.

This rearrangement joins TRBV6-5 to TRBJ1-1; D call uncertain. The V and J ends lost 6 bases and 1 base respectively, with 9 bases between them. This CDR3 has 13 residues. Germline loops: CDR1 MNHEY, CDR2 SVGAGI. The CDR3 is CASSVRRNTEAFF. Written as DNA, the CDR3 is TGTGCCAGCAGCGTCAGACGGAACACTGAAGCTTTCTTT.

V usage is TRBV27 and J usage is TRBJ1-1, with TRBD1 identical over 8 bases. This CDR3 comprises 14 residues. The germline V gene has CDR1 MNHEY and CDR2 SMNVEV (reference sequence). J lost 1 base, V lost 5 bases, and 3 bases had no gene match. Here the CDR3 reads CASSRQGPNTEAFF. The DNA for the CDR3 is TGTGCCAGCAGTAGACAGGGGCCGAACACTGAAGCTTTCTTT.